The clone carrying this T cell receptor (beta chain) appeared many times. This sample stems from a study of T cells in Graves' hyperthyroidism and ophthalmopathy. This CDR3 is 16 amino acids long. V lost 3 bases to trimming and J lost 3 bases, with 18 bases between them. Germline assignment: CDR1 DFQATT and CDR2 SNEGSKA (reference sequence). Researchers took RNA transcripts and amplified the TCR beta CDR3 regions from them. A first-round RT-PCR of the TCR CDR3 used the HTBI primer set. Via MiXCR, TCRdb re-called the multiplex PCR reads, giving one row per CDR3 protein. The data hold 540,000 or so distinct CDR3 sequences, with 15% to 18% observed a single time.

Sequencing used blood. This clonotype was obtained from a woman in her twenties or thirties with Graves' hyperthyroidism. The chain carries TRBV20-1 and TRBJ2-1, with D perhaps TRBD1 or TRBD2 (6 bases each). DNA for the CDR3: TGCAGTGCTAGGATCAACAGGGCGGACTACTACAATGAGCAGTTCTTC. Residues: CSARINRADYYNEQFF.